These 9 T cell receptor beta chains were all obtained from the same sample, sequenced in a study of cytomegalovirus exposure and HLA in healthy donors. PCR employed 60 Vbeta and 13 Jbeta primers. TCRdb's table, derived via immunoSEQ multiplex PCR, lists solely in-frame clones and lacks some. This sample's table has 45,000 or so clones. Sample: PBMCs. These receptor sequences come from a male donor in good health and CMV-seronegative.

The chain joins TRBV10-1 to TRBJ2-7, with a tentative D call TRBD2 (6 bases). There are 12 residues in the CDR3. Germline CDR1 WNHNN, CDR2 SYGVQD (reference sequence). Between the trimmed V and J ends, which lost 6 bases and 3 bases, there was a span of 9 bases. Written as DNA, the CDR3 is TGCGCCAGCAGGGGACTCATCTACGAGCAGTACTTC. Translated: CASRGLIYEQYF.

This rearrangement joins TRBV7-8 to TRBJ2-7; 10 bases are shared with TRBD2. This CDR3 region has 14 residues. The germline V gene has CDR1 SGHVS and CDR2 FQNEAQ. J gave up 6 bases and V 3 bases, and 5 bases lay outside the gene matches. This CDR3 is CASSFKRGGLEQYF. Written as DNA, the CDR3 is TGTGCCAGCAGCTTTAAGCGGGGGGGCCTCGAGCAGTACTTC.

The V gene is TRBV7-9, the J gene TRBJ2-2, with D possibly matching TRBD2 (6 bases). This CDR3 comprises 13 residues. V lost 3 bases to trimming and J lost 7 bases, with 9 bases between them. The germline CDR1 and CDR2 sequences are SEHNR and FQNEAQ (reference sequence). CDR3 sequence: CASSFSGVGELFF. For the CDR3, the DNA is TGTGCCAGCAGCTTTTCGGGGGTCGGGGAGCTGTTTTTT.

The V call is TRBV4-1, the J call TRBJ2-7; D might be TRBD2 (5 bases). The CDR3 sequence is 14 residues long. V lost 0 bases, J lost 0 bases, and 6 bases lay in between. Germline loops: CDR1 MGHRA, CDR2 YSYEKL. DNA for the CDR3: TGCGCCAGCAGCCAAGAAGGGAGCTCCTACGAGCAGTACTTC. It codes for CASSQEGSSYEQYF.

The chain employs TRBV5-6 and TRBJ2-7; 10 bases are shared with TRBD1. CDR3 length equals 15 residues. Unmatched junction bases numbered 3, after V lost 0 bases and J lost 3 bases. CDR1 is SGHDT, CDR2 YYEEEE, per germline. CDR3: CASSLGDRGLYEQYF. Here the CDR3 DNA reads TGTGCCAGCAGCTTGGGGGACAGGGGCCTCTACGAGCAGTACTTC. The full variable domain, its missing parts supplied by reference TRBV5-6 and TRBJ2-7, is DAGVTQSPTHLIKTRGQQVTLRCSPKSGHDTVSWYQQALGQGPQFIFQYYEEEERQRGNFPDRFSGHQFPNYSSELNVNALLLGDSALYLCASSLGDRGLYEQYFGPGTRLTVT.

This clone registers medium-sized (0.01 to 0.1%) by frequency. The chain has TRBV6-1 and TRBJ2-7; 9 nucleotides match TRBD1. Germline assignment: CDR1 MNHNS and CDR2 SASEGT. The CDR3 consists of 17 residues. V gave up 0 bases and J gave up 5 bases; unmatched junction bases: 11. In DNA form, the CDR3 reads TGTGCCAGCAGTGAAGCTCCCCTGGGACAGGGATTCGACGAGCAGTACTTC. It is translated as CASSEAPLGQGFDEQYF.

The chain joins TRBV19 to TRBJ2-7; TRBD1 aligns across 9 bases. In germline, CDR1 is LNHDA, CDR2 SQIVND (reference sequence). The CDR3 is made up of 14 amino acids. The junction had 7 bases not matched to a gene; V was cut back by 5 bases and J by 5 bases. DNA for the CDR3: TGTGCCAGTAGTGCGGGACAGGGTATCCACGAGCAGTACTTC. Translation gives CASSAGQGIHEQYF.

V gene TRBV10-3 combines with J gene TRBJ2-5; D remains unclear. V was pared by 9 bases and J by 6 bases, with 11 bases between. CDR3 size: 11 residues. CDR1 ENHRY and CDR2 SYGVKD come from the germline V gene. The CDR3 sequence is CAIREEKTQYF. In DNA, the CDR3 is TGTGCCATTAGAGAGGAGAAGACCCAGTACTTC.

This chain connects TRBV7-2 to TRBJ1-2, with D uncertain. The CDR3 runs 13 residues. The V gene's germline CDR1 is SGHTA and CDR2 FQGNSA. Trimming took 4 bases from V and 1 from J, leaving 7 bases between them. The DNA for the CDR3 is TGTGCCAGCAGCTCAACAGTTAACTATGGCTACACCTTC. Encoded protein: CASSSTVNYGYTF.